Below, one TCR beta chain is given with its context. Its specificity is unknown. The CDR3 contains 16 residues. Trimming cost V 4 bases and J 2 bases; bases outside gene matches: 7. CDR1 is MNHEY, CDR2 SVGAGI, per germline. This specimen belongs to a study of T cells after yellow fever vaccination. At the level of the study: Preparing low-cell-number fractions relied on SMART-Seq v4 Ultra Low Input.

TCRdb analysed the 5' RACE reads with MiXCR anew, one entry per CDR3 protein. The data contain 610,000 or so distinct CDR3 sequences, roughly an eighth of them singletons. General study findings and limits: Weaker overall, the secondary response nonetheless peaked faster (day 5 versus 15). It was a small share of clonotypes that appeared in both CD4 and CD8 compartments.

The clonotype originates from a man aged 25 to 45 who received the YFV17D yellow fever vaccine. The V and J genes are TRBV6-5 and TRBJ2-1, with 8 positions matching TRBD2. Sequenced material: PBMCs, taken on the day of the yellow fever booster vaccination. The CDR3 protein is CASSLFREGPYNEQFF. The DNA of the CDR3 is TGTGCCAGCAGTTTGTTCCGGGAGGGTCCCTACAATGAGCAGTTCTTC.